This TCR beta chain originates from a study of metastatic and nonmetastatic thyroid tumors (dated by TCRdb to the early 2020s). In terms of the full investigation: For patients with malignant and with benign thyroid disease, the researchers compared repertoires between peripheral blood samples and tumor or nodule tissue samples.

Taking its sample share into account, this clone is medium-sized (0.01 to 0.1%). What antigen it recognizes has not been identified. Qualities for individual bases were not recorded, and no much larger clone is one base off. Library creation used PCR. The listed sequencing device is Illumina HiSeq 4000. High-throughput sequencing was used to profile the TCR beta-chain CDR3 region of every patient. In the original analysis: Drawing on CDR3 differences between clinicopathological groups, the researchers built a classifier meant to tell apart patients with distant-metastatic papillary thyroid cancer. Repertoire diversity was assessed with the Shannon index, and tumor-blood repertoire similarity with the Morisita-Horn index. TCRdb applied fastp at Q25 and MiXCR to the public reads, then kept only in-frame beta chains. TCRdb, rather than the study authors, made the V and J calls. The sample yields about 31,000 clones; more than 15% were counted once. Roughly a tenth of the sample comes from the top ten.

No treatment had been received by any patient before thyroid surgery. Using T-cell receptor beta sequencing, the researchers looked back retrospectively at clinical samples from patients, gathered between about 2012 and 2018. Results the study describes overall, beyond this receptor: In both blood and tumor samples, malignant tumors were reported to have significantly higher TCR beta diversity than benign nodules.

Material for sequencing was blood. This TCR was recovered from a female donor with papillary thyroid cancer or a benign thyroid nodule (not recorded which). Some clones in this sample may be carry-over from other donors' samples.

The nucleotide sequence reads as follows: TGTGCCAGCAGAACAGGGGGCTACGAGCAGTACTTC. It specifies CASRTGGYEQYF. The sequence links TRBV6-1 to TRBJ2-7, with 8 junctional bases fitting TRBD1. The germline V gene gives CDR1 as MNHNS and CDR2 as SASEGT. V lost 6 bases and J lost 3 bases, and the count of bases not matched to a germline gene is 1. The CDR3 contains 12 residues, cysteine and phenylalanine counted. The retained sequence is limited to the CDR3, 36 bases, with the frame set at the first base.